What follows are 9 T cell receptor beta chains derived from one specimen sequenced in a study of blood T cell repertoires in COVID-19 (dated by TCRdb to between 2020 and 2021). The library came from the immunoSEQ multiplex PCR assay. What TCRdb holds here is the immuneACCESS table cut down to in-frame rearrangements. Part of the clones is not present; checked against another copy, under half of the missing clones reflect an unresolved V gene, and the others are unexplained. The sample includes about 65,000 clones, with roughly 92% observed a single time. Approximately 2.9% of the sample is taken by the ten largest. The sequencing sample was made of peripheral blood. These receptor sequences come from a man between 70 and 80 years old with active COVID-19.

The chain couples TRBV27 to TRBJ1-4, with TRBD1 identical over 8 bases. The V segment lost 4 bases and the J segment 4 bases; nucleotides outside the gene matches: 8. CDR3 size: 16 residues. From germline, CDR1 is MNHEY and CDR2 SMNVEV (reference sequence). The CDR3 spells CASSSTGTGLNEKLFF. CDR3 DNA sequence: TGTGCCAGCAGTTCTACCGGGACAGGACTTAATGAAAAACTGTTTTTT.

V and J are TRBV11-2 and TRBJ1-3; 7 bases fit TRBD1. CDR3 length: 15 amino acids. Germline V lookup: CDR1 SGHAT, CDR2 FQNNGV. V shed 1 base and J 4 bases; nucleotides not matched to a gene: 4. The CDR3 spells CASSLVRTGGNTIYF. CDR3 in DNA: TGTGCCAGCAGCTTAGTCCGGACAGGCGGAAACACCATATATTTT.

V usage is TRBV5-1 and J usage is TRBJ1-6; 8 nucleotides agree with TRBD1. Germline CDR1 is SGHRS and CDR2 is YFSETQ. Germline trimming cut 3 bases from V and 10 bases from J; bases unmatched to any gene: 12. CDR3 length equals 16 residues. The chain's CDR3 is CASSSDRVAVGSPLHF. The CDR3 coding sequence is TGCGCCAGCAGCTCGGACAGGGTGGCAGTTGGATCACCCCTCCACTTT. The full variable domain, rest sourced from reference TRBV5-1 and TRBJ1-6, is KAGVTQTPRYLIKTRGQQVTLSCSPISGHRSVSWYQQTPGQGLQFLFEYFSETQRNKGNFPGRFSGRQFSNSRSEMNVSTLELGDSALYLCASSSDRVAVGSPLHFGNGTRLTVT.

The sample holds one count of this clone. The V call is TRBV9, the J call TRBJ1-1; D gene ambiguous. With 0 bases removed from V and 1 base from J, the gap between germline ends came to 7 bases. CDR1 SGDLS and CDR2 YYNGEE come from the germline V gene. The CDR3 totals 14 residues. The CDR3 spells CASSVAAANTEAFF. In DNA form, the CDR3 reads TGTGCCAGCAGCGTAGCGGCGGCGAACACTGAAGCTTTCTTT.

The genes are TRBV7-9 and TRBJ2-5; 7 positions agree with TRBD1. Germline CDR1 SEHNR, CDR2 FQNEAQ (reference sequence). The CDR3 spans 16 residues. Germline trimming cut 5 bases from V and 5 bases from J; bases unmatched to any gene: 14. The CDR3 region is CASSPMIRGPGETQYF. The CDR3 DNA reads TGTGCCAGCAGCCCCATGATTAGGGGGCCGGGGGAGACCCAGTACTTC. Supplemented by reference TRBV7-9 and TRBJ2-5, the full variable domain reads DTGVSQNPRHKITKRGQNVTFRCDPISEHNRLYWYRQTLGQGPEFLTYFQNEAQLEKSRLLSDRFSAERPKGSFSTLEIQRTEQGDSAMYLCASSPMIRGPGETQYFGPGTRLLVL.

The rearrangement joins TRBV6-6 to TRBJ1-2, with 9 bases that match TRBD1. The V gene end was trimmed by 6 bases and the J gene end by 8 bases; junction bases not matched to a gene: 7. The CDR3 consists of 13 residues. The V gene's germline CDR1 is MNHNY and CDR2 SVGAGI (reference sequence). CDR3 sequence (DNA): TGTGCCAGCAGCCAAAACAGGGGGCAAGGCTACACCTTC. It yields the protein CASSQNRGQGYTF.

The chain employs TRBV29-1 and TRBJ2-3; TRBD2 matches 8 bases. V lost 6 bases, J lost 2 bases, and 7 bases stayed unmatched. Germline lookup yields CDR1 SQVTM and CDR2 ANQGSEA. This CDR3 has 14 residues. The CDR3 coding sequence is TGCAGCGTGAACGGGGGGGCCCTCACAGATACGCAGTATTTT. Residues: CSVNGGALTDTQYF.

This clone was seen once. This chain connects TRBV28 to TRBJ1-1; TRBD1 aligns across 9 bases. V shed 4 bases and J 4 bases; nucleotides not matched to a gene: 7. Germline V CDR1 and CDR2: MDHEN, SYDVKM. CDR3 length equals 15 residues. CDR3 residues: CASSSWTGEGTEAFF. CDR3 coding DNA: TGTGCCAGCAGTTCATGGACAGGGGAAGGCACTGAAGCTTTCTTT.

The chain carries TRBV6-1 and TRBJ2-1, with D unresolved. The CDR3 covers 12 residues. V shed 2 bases and J shed 9 bases, with 8 bases lying between them. Germline CDR1 is MNHNS and CDR2 is SASEGT. DNA for the CDR3: TGTGCCAGCAGTGAACAGTGGCCTGAGCAGTTCTTC. Protein: CASSEQWPEQFF.